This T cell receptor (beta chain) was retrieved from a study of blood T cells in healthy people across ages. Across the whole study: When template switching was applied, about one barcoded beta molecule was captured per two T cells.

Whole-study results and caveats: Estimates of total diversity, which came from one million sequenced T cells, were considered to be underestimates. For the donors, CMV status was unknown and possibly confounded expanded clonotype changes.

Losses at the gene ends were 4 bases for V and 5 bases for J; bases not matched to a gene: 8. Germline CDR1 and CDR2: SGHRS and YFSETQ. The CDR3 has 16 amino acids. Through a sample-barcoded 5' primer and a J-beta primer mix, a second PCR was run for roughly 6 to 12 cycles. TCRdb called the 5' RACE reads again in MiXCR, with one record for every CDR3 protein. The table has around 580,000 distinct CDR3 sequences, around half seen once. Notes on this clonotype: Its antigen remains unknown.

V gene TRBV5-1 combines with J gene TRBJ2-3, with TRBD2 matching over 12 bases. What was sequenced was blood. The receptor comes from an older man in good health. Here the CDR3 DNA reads TGCGCCAGCAGCCCAGCGACTAGCGGGGGCCTAGATACGCAGTATTTT. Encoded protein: CASSPATSGGLDTQYF. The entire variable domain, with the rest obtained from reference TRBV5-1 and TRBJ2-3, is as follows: KAGVTQTPRYLIKTRGQQVTLSCSPISGHRSVSWYQQTPGQGLQFLFEYFSETQRNKGNFPGRFSGRQFSNSRSEMNVSTLELGDSALYLCASSPATSGGLDTQYFGPGTRLTVL.